The 27 T cell receptor beta chains presented below share a single source sample, sequenced in a study of blood T cell repertoires in COVID-19. The protocol was immunoSEQ multiplex PCR, while the TCRdb copy is restricted to in-frame clones and leaves out a portion. The sample has more than 25,000 clones; more than 70% are singletons. What was sequenced was peripheral blood. The receptors derive from a man older than 75 with active COVID-19.

The gene calls are TRBV19 and TRBJ2-7, with D maybe TRBD2 (7 bases). Trimming pared 1 base from V and 4 bases from J, leaving 17 bases between. This CDR3 has 16 amino acids. Germline V gene sequence: CDR1 LNHDA, CDR2 SQIVND (reference sequence). The CDR3 nucleotides read TGTGCCAGTAGTATAGCTGCGGCAGGGGAGGGGTACGAGCAGTACTTC. It codes for CASSIAAAGEGYEQYF.

The V gene is TRBV5-1, the J gene TRBJ1-6, with 10 positions matching TRBD1. V shed 7 bases, J shed 4 bases, and the junction held 5 bases outside the gene matches. This CDR3 contains 15 residues. Germline V gene sequence: CDR1 SGHRS, CDR2 YFSETQ. The CDR3 is CASARTGGYNSPLHF. Written as DNA, the CDR3 is TGCGCCAGCGCCCGGACAGGGGGATATAATTCACCCCTCCACTTT.

V usage is TRBV30 and J usage is TRBJ2-2, with 7 positions matching TRBD1. CDR1 is GTSNPN and CDR2 is SVGIG in the germline V gene (reference sequence). This CDR3 has 15 residues. The trim removed 2 bases at V and 1 base at J, leaving 4 bases unmatched. The CDR3 DNA reads as TGTGCCTGGAGTATAACAGGGGTGAACACCGGGGAGCTGTTTTTT. Translation gives CAWSITGVNTGELFF.

V usage is TRBV7-2 and J usage is TRBJ2-3; 7 bases are a match to TRBD2. Germline CDR1 reads SGHTA; CDR2 reads FQGNSA. V dropped 0 bases and J dropped 1; count of bases not matched to a gene: 4. The CDR3 has 16 amino acids. For the CDR3, the DNA is TGTGCCAGCAGCTTAGCGCTAAGCGGGGGCACAGATACGCAGTATTTT. It yields the protein CASSLALSGGTDTQYF.

The chain uses TRBV15 and TRBJ1-3; 8 positions agree with TRBD1. Germline CDR1 reads LNHNV; CDR2 reads YYDKDF (reference sequence). Unmatched junction bases numbered 3, after V lost 0 bases and J lost 2 bases. The CDR3 is 16 residues long. The CDR3 DNA reads TGTGCCACCAGCAGAGATCAGGACAGGGCTGGAAACACCATATATTTT. It encodes CATSRDQDRAGNTIYF.

This clone has more than one count but fewer than ten. The CDR3 here is CASSFAGGNNNEQFF. DNA of the CDR3: TGCGCCAGCAGCTTCGCGGGGGGAAACAACAATGAGCAGTTCTTC. The chain uses TRBV5-1 and TRBJ2-1, with 8 bases matching TRBD2. Germline V gene sequence: CDR1 SGHRS, CDR2 YFSETQ. The CDR3 runs 15 residues. Trimming removed 2 bases from V and 5 bases from J; junction bases left unmatched: 6.

CDR3 nucleotide sequence: TGTGCCAGCTCACCTGGGACAGGGACTCAAGAGACCCAGTACTTC. This translates into CASSPGTGTQETQYF. The chain joins TRBV18 to TRBJ2-5; TRBD1 aligns across 9 bases. CDR1 KGHSH and CDR2 LQKENI come from the germline V gene. This CDR3 spans 15 amino acids. The J segment lost 2 bases and the V segment lost 3 bases, leaving 4 bases of the junction unmatched.

This chain links TRBV15 with TRBJ1-6; D is perhaps TRBD1 (6 bases). Trimming took 1 base from V and 7 from J, leaving 11 bases between them. The germline gives CDR1 LNHNV, CDR2 YYDKDF (reference sequence). This CDR3 region has 15 residues. The CDR3 protein is CATSRATGGNSPLHF. Here the CDR3 DNA reads TGTGCCACCAGCAGAGCAACGGGGGGCAATTCACCCCTCCACTTT. Combining the CDR3 with reference TRBV15 and TRBJ1-6 gives the whole variable domain DAMVIQNPRYQVTQFGKPVTLSCSQTLNHNVMYWYQQKSSQAPKLLFHYYDKDFNNEADTPDNFQSRRPNTSFCFLDIRSPGLGDTAMYLCATSRATGGNSPLHFGNGTRLTVT.

The rearrangement uses TRBV19 and TRBJ1-2; no clear D gene. The germline V and J ends were trimmed by 3 bases and 3 bases, with 8 bases remaining between them. This CDR3 spans 13 amino acids. Germline CDR1 and CDR2: LNHDA and SQIVND (reference sequence). Here the CDR3 DNA reads TGTGCCAGTAGTATCTGGCCCGACTATGGCTACACCTTC. This gives the protein CASSIWPDYGYTF. Variable domain in full (rest from reference TRBV19 and TRBJ1-2): DGGITQSPKYLFRKEGQNVTLSCEQNLNHDAMYWYRQDPGQGLRLIYYSQIVNDFQKGDIAEGYSVSREKKESFPLTVTSAQKNPTAFYLCASSIWPDYGYTFGSGTRLTVV.

This clone occurred a few times. This chain joins TRBV7-2 and TRBJ1-1; no firm D call. V lost 3 bases and J 3 bases, leaving 8 bases between the germline ends. The length of the CDR3 is 13 residues. Germline values: CDR1 SGHTA, CDR2 FQGNSA. The CDR3 sequence is CASSFREYTEAFF. In nucleotides, the CDR3 is TGTGCCAGCAGCTTTCGGGAGTACACTGAAGCTTTCTTT. The variable domain in full, completed from reference TRBV7-2 and TRBJ1-1, reads GAGVSQSPSNKVTEKGKDVELRCDPISGHTALYWYRQSLGQGLEFLIYFQGNSAPDKSGLPSDRFSAERTGGSVSTLTIQRTQQEDSAVYLCASSFREYTEAFFGQGTRLTVV.

The gene calls are TRBV5-6 and TRBJ1-5; D is undetermined. CDR3 size: 13 residues. V was shortened by 0 bases and J by 7 bases, with 8 bases between the two germline ends. Germline-derived CDR1 and CDR2 are SGHDT and YYEEEE. The CDR3 reads CASSLGWRQPQHF. The CDR3, as DNA: TGTGCCAGCAGCTTGGGGTGGCGGCAGCCCCAGCATTTT.

In nucleotides, the CDR3 is TGTGCCAGCAGCCAAGCGGACTACTATGGCTACACCTTC. This codes for CASSQADYYGYTF. This chain links TRBV5-5 with TRBJ1-2; D uncertain. V was cut by 4 bases and J by 3 bases, with 10 bases left in between. CDR3 length: 13 amino acids. Germline loops: CDR1 SGHKS, CDR2 YYEKEE (reference sequence). Full variable domain (rest looked up from reference TRBV5-5 and TRBJ1-2): DAGVTQSPTHLIKTRGQQVTLRCSPISGHKSVSWYQQVLGQGPQFIFQYYEKEERGRGNFPDRFSARQFPNYSSELNVNALLLGDSALYLCASSQADYYGYTFGSGTRLTVV.

The chain links TRBV5-1 to TRBJ1-4; D is unclear. The germline V and J ends were trimmed by 4 bases and 3 bases, with 13 bases remaining between them. CDR1 and CDR2 from the germline V gene are SGHRS and YFSETQ. The CDR3 sequence is 15 residues long. The CDR3 spells CASSPQSVANEKLFF. The CDR3 coding sequence is TGCGCCAGCAGCCCCCAATCAGTCGCTAATGAAAAACTGTTTTTT.

The chain combines TRBV11-2 with TRBJ1-6; 7 bases agree with TRBD1. Germline values: CDR1 SGHAT, CDR2 FQNNGV. The CDR3 totals 15 residues. Trimming cost V 1 base and J 6 bases; bases outside gene matches: 3. For the CDR3, the DNA is TGTGCCAGCAGCTTAGCGTCAGGGGGTAATTCACCCCTCCACTTT. Translating it yields CASSLASGGNSPLHF.

This clone was detected only once. The V call is TRBV2, the J call TRBJ2-7; D gene ambiguous. This CDR3 comprises 11 residues. CDR1 and CDR2 from the germline V gene are SNHLY and FYNNEI. The V end was cut by 4 bases, the J end by 7 bases, with 8 bases between. CDR3 amino acids: CASSVRAEQYF. CDR3 DNA: TGTGCCAGCAGTGTCCGAGCGGAGCAGTACTTC. Combining the CDR3 with reference TRBV2 and TRBJ2-7 gives the whole variable domain EPEVTQTPSHQVTQMGQEVILRCVPISNHLYFYWYRQILGQKVEFLVSFYNNEISEKSEIFDDQFSVERPDGSNFTLKIRSTKLEDSAMYFCASSVRAEQYFGPGTRLTVT.

The chain joins TRBV27 to TRBJ2-4; D might be TRBD1 (5 bases). V was cut by 4 bases and J by 0 bases, with 13 bases left in between. Germline V gene data show CDR1 as MNHEY and CDR2 as SMNVEV (reference sequence). The CDR3 is 16 amino acids. The CDR3 spells CASSSRQTLAKNIQYF. The CDR3 DNA reads as TGTGCCAGCAGTTCCCGACAGACTCTAGCCAAAAACATTCAGTACTTC.

This clone has just a few counts. The chain has TRBV6-5 and TRBJ1-5; D uncertain. V lost 6 bases and J lost 7, with 16 bases in between. Germline lookup yields CDR1 MNHEY and CDR2 SVGAGI. The CDR3 extends over 14 amino acids. The DNA of the CDR3 is TGTGCCAGCAGCAGCGCGGGTCTGATGCAGCCCCAGCATTTT. It yields the protein CASSSAGLMQPQHF.

This clone was seen once. The J gene is TRBJ2-7, the V gene TRBV18, with 9 positions matching TRBD1. CDR3 length: 15 residues. The V gene end was trimmed by 6 bases and the J gene end by 6 bases; junction bases not matched to a gene: 12. CDR1 is KGHSH, CDR2 LQKENI, per germline. CDR3 loop: CASSPTTGGSGEQYF. In DNA form, the CDR3 reads TGTGCCAGCTCTCCGACGACAGGGGGTTCTGGCGAGCAGTACTTC.

This clone turned up a few times. This rearrangement joins TRBV30 to TRBJ1-6; D unresolved. The CDR3 extends over 15 amino acids. CDR1 and CDR2 (germline): GTSNPN, SVGIG (reference sequence). Trimming took 6 bases from V and 1 from J, leaving 13 bases between them. The CDR3 nucleotides read TGTGCCTGCCGAACCGGAGTTTCCTATAATTCACCCCTCCACTTT. Its translation is CACRTGVSYNSPLHF.

The CDR3 region is CASSIGSGSFSYNSPLHF. The CDR3 DNA reads as TGTGCCAGTAGTATTGGGTCAGGGTCCTTCTCCTATAATTCACCCCTCCACTTT. This sequence joins TRBV19 and TRBJ1-6; the D gene is possibly TRBD1 (5 bases). The CDR3 sequence is 18 residues long. The ends were cut back, 3 bases at V and 0 bases at J, with 15 bases in the middle. The germline V gene has CDR1 LNHDA and CDR2 SQIVND (reference sequence). Looking up the rest from reference TRBV19 and TRBJ1-6 gives the full variable domain: DGGITQSPKYLFRKEGQNVTLSCEQNLNHDAMYWYRQDPGQGLRLIYYSQIVNDFQKGDIAEGYSVSREKKESFPLTVTSAQKNPTAFYLCASSIGSGSFSYNSPLHFGNGTRLTVT.

This chain uses TRBV6-5 with TRBJ2-2; TRBD1 aligns across 9 bases. The trim removed 8 bases at V and 3 bases at J, leaving 4 bases unmatched. Germline CDR1 MNHEY, CDR2 SVGAGI. The CDR3 has 14 residues. DNA for the CDR3: TGTGCCAGCGGCCGGGACAGGGACACCGGGGAGCTGTTTTTT. Its translation is CASGRDRDTGELFF.

This chain links TRBV2 with TRBJ2-2; TRBD1 aligns across 12 bases. V lost 7 bases to trimming and J lost 9 bases; unmatched junction nucleotides: 9. Germline V lookup: CDR1 SNHLY, CDR2 FYNNEI. This CDR3 is built from 15 residues. CDR3 DNA sequence: TGTGCCAGCAAGCCGGGACAGGGGGCGAAGAGGGAGCTGTTTTTT. It encodes CASKPGQGAKRELFF.

This chain uses TRBV6-5 with TRBJ1-5; D remains ambiguous. The germline CDR1 and CDR2 sequences are MNHEY and SVGAGI. Trimming shortened V by 2 bases and J by 5 bases, and 7 bases separated the two germline ends. This CDR3 spans 13 amino acids. CDR3 in DNA: TGTGCCAGCAGTTACGGGCAGTATCAGCCCCAGCATTTT. Protein: CASSYGQYQPQHF.

The rearrangement links TRBV30 to TRBJ1-4, with a tentative D call TRBD1 (6 bases). Germline V gene lookup returns CDR1 GTSNPN and CDR2 SVGIG (reference sequence). The length of the CDR3 is 16 residues. V lost 3 bases, J lost 4 bases, and 18 bases lay in between. The CDR3 region has the DNA TGTGCCTGGAGCCGGACCTCAGGGGTTTTTAATGAAAAACTGTTTTTT. It encodes CAWSRTSGVFNEKLFF.

The chain carries TRBV29-1 and TRBJ2-1; 11 bases line up with TRBD2. In germline, CDR1 is SQVTM, CDR2 ANQGSEA. The CDR3 totals 15 residues. With 3 bases clipped from V and 5 bases from J, the junction kept 6 bases outside the gene matches. The CDR3 nucleotides are TGCAGCGTTGATTGGGGGACTAGCGGCCACAATGAGCAGTTCTTC. It specifies CSVDWGTSGHNEQFF.

By frequency in the sample, this clone is medium-sized (0.01 to 0.1%). This sequence joins TRBV7-2 and TRBJ1-6; D gene uncertain. Trimming removed 2 bases from V and 5 bases from J, with 4 bases in between. Germline loops: CDR1 SGHTA, CDR2 FQGNSA. The CDR3 is made up of 13 amino acids. CDR3 loop: CASSLPNNSPLHF. The CDR3 DNA reads as TGTGCCAGCAGCTTACCTAATAATTCACCCCTCCACTTT.

V gene TRBV9 combines with J gene TRBJ1-5; TRBD1 agrees at 9 bases. Looked up from germline, CDR1 is SGDLS and CDR2 is YYNGEE. This CDR3 is built from 15 residues. The junction had 6 bases not matched to a gene; V was cut back by 4 bases and J by 4 bases. The CDR3 protein is CASSRTGGANQPQHF. The CDR3 DNA sequence: TGTGCCAGCAGCCGTACAGGGGGCGCAAATCAGCCCCAGCATTTT.